The clone carrying this TCR beta chain turned up a few times. The data were obtained in a study of blood T cell repertoires in COVID-19. Overall study context: From T cells, B-cell-depleted T cells, or PBMCs came the material, which was cDNA or gDNA.

This CDR3 contains 16 residues. CDR1 is SGHDN, CDR2 FVKESK, per germline. V was clipped by 1 base and J by 3 bases, with 16 bases between them. Original handling: Quantification of nucleated cells was approximated via reference gene primer amplification. The data were produced by immunoSEQ multiplex PCR, yet TCRdb's version contains in-frame clones alone and is incomplete. The V and J calls and clone size come from that table; D and trimming were worked out from the DNA. The table has hundreds of thousands of clones, roughly 90% seen once. Source material: PBMCs or T cells enriched from blood (not recorded which). V gene TRBV14 combines with J gene TRBJ2-7; D may be TRBD1 (6 bases). This receptor was taken from a woman aged 25 to 39 with acute COVID-19. The CDR3 here is CASSQVVDSGLYEQYF. DNA of the CDR3: TGTGCCAGCAGCCAAGTCGTGGACAGTGGACTCTACGAGCAGTACTTC. The entire variable domain, with the rest obtained from reference TRBV14 and TRBJ2-7, is as follows: EAGVTQFPSHSVIEKGQTVTLRCDPISGHDNLYWYRRVMGKEIKFLLHFVKESKQDESGMPNNRFLAERTGGTYSTLKVQPAELEDSGVYFCASSQVVDSGLYEQYFGPGTRLTVT.